The 29 T cell receptor beta chains below come from one sample, sequenced in a study of chronic HIV infection and antiretroviral therapy. TCRdb passed the 5' RACE reads through MiXCR, listing each CDR3 protein once. In the table there are more than 40,000 distinct CDR3 sequences, about 19% of which are singletons. The sample taken for sequencing was peripheral blood. All receptors derive from an adult who had HIV and had not received antiretroviral therapy, or was an uninfected healthy control (not recorded which).

The genes are TRBV7-2 and TRBJ1-5; a possible D gene is TRBD1 (5 bases). Germline V gives CDR1 SGHTA, CDR2 FQGNSA. The ends were cut back, 6 bases at V and 6 bases at J, with 9 bases in the middle. There are 12 residues in the CDR3. The CDR3 here is CASSGGVQPQHF. CDR3 DNA sequence: TGTGCCAGCAGTGGGGGGGTTCAGCCCCAGCATTTT.

The gene calls are TRBV12-3 or TRBV12-4 and TRBJ2-5, with TRBD1 as a possible D gene (7 bases). The CDR3 runs to 15 residues. V was pared by 5 bases and J by 4 bases, with 17 bases between. The CDR3 nucleotides are TGTGCCAGCAGTGTACCGAGACAGGGAGGAGAGACCCAGTACTTC. Protein sequence: CASSVPRQGGETQYF.

This clonotype has only a few counts. This chain uses TRBV7-3 with TRBJ2-2, with D tentatively TRBD1 (6 bases). Germline V CDR1 and CDR2: SGHTA, FQGTGA. With 4 bases removed from V and 1 base from J, the gap between germline ends came to 10 bases. This CDR3 has 15 residues. CDR3 nucleotides: TGTGCCAGCAGCTCCGGACAGCTGAACACCGGGGAGCTGTTTTTT. This sequence encodes CASSSGQLNTGELFF. The complete variable domain, with remaining parts taken from reference TRBV7-3 and TRBJ2-2, reads GAGVSQTPSNKVTEKGKYVELRCDPISGHTALYWYRQSLGQGPEFLIYFQGTGAADDSGLPNDRFFAVRPEGSVSTLKIQRTERGDSAVYLCASSSGQLNTGELFFGEGSRLTVL.

This clonotype turned up a few times. This chain uses TRBV24-1 with TRBJ2-1; TRBD2 aligns across 16 bases. The CDR3 has 17 residues. The germline V gene has CDR1 KGHDR and CDR2 SFDVKD. V shed 9 bases, J shed 0 bases, and the junction held 4 bases outside the gene matches. The CDR3 protein is CATQGLAGGISYNEQFF. The DNA of the CDR3 is TGTGCCACCCAGGGACTAGCGGGAGGGATCTCCTACAATGAGCAGTTCTTC.

This clonotype was detected only a few times. The chain combines TRBV7-8 with TRBJ1-2; 8 bases match TRBD1. The junction had 10 bases not matched to a gene; V was cut back by 6 bases and J by 10 bases. The germline CDR1 and CDR2 sequences are SGHVS and FQNEAQ. The CDR3 loop spans 13 amino acids. In DNA form, the CDR3 reads TGTGCCAGCAGTCCAGGGGGCTCATGGTCCTACACCTTC. It codes for CASSPGGSWSYTF.

The table lists this clonotype with a few counts. The chain couples TRBV29-1 to TRBJ2-1, with D possibly matching TRBD2 (6 bases). CDR1 is SQVTM and CDR2 is ANQGSEA in the germline V gene. The CDR3 spans 12 residues. V lost 8 bases and J lost 9, with 17 bases in between. CDR3 in amino acids: CSRRGNDGEQFF. Here the CDR3 DNA reads TGCAGCAGGCGGGGTAATGACGGTGAGCAGTTCTTC.

The V call is TRBV2, the J call TRBJ1-2; D ambiguous. Germline V gene sequence: CDR1 SNHLY, CDR2 FYNNEI. V was trimmed by 3 bases and J by 4 bases, leaving 15 bases between them. The CDR3 consists of 15 residues. This CDR3 is CASSDGGVGVYGYTF. The CDR3 DNA sequence: TGTGCCAGCAGTGATGGAGGAGTTGGTGTCTATGGCTACACCTTC.

This clonotype was counted a few times. The genes are TRBV28 and TRBJ2-7; the D gene is possibly TRBD1 (6 bases). Germline CDR1 and CDR2: MDHEN and SYDVKM. The CDR3 sequence is 13 residues long. The V and J ends lost 11 bases and 2 bases respectively, with 16 bases between them. The CDR3 here is CAVNPGQPYEQYF. CDR3 nucleotides: TGTGCCGTCAACCCGGGACAACCCTACGAGCAGTACTTC.

The chain joins TRBV20-1 to TRBJ1-6, with D possibly being TRBD1 (6 bases). The CDR3 is 15 amino acids. Germline CDR1 is DFQATT and CDR2 is SNEGSKA (reference sequence). The V gene lost 6 bases and the J gene lost 5 bases, with 17 bases spanning the gap. In DNA, the CDR3 is TGCAGTGCGCCGCAGGGGAAGATTGATAATTCACCCCTCCACTTT. It translates to CSAPQGKIDNSPLHF.

The chain links TRBV29-1 to TRBJ2-2, with a tentative D call TRBD2 (6 bases). The CDR3 is 14 residues long. The V end was cut by 3 bases, the J end by 5 bases, with 13 bases between. In germline, CDR1 is SQVTM, CDR2 ANQGSEA. Written as DNA, the CDR3 is TGCAGCGTTGATCCCTCAGGAGGGACCGGGGAGCTGTTTTTT. Translation gives CSVDPSGGTGELFF.

V gene TRBV28 combines with J gene TRBJ2-2; weak D call: TRBD2 (6 bases). This CDR3 comprises 17 residues. Germline V CDR1 and CDR2: MDHEN, SYDVKM. V was pared by 4 bases and J by 4 bases, with 19 bases between. The CDR3 nucleotides read TGTGCCAGCAGTTCGCCGGCGGGGAGTTCGAGCACCGGGGAGCTGTTTTTT. The encoded protein is CASSSPAGSSSTGELFF.

The V and J genes are TRBV5-1 and TRBJ1-3, with 8 bases matching TRBD1. This CDR3 contains 15 residues. Germline V gene lookup returns CDR1 SGHRS and CDR2 YFSETQ. After removal of 1 base from V and 4 bases from J, the junction contained 4 bases not matched to a gene. The CDR3 DNA follows: TGCGCCAGCAGCTTGCTGGGACAGGAAGGAAACACCATATATTTT. Amino acids: CASSLLGQEGNTIYF.

The genes are TRBV11-2 and TRBJ2-2; D ambiguous. Trimming stripped 5 bases from V and 3 bases from J, with 10 bases between. The CDR3 contains 14 residues. Germline V gene lookup returns CDR1 SGHAT and CDR2 FQNNGV. CDR3: CASSMGGHTGELFF. The DNA for the CDR3 is TGTGCCAGCAGCATGGGCGGACACACCGGGGAGCTGTTTTTT.

This chain joins TRBV5-6 and TRBJ1-1; 8 bases agree with TRBD1. Germline assignment: CDR1 SGHDT and CDR2 YYEEEE. Trimming removed 6 bases from V and 5 bases from J; junction bases left unmatched: 9. The CDR3 has 14 amino acids. The CDR3 nucleotides read TGTGCCAGCACCCTTTGGACAGGGCGGACTGAAGCTTTCTTT. Translation: CASTLWTGRTEAFF.

The table lists this clonotype with many counts. The CDR3 loop is CASSLRQGGTDTQYF. The CDR3 DNA follows: TGTGCCAGCAGCTTAAGACAGGGTGGGACAGATACGCAGTATTTT. The J gene is TRBJ2-3, the V gene TRBV7-9, with 7 positions matching TRBD1. Trimming cost V 2 bases and J 3 bases; bases outside gene matches: 5. This CDR3 contains 15 residues. Looked up from germline, CDR1 is SEHNR and CDR2 is FQNEAQ (reference sequence).

This chain connects TRBV25-1 to TRBJ1-3, with 8 bases lining up with TRBD1. Trimming at V came to 0 bases and at J to 3 bases, leaving 1 base not matched to a gene. The germline CDR1 and CDR2 sequences are MGHDK and SYGVNS. The CDR3 is 15 residues long. The CDR3 loop is CASSEYGTGGNTIYF. Here the CDR3 DNA reads TGTGCCAGCAGTGAATATGGGACAGGTGGAAACACCATATATTTT.

This clonotype showed up just a few times. The J gene is TRBJ1-5, the V gene TRBV20-1; D is unclear. V was pared by 0 bases and J by 0 bases, with 12 bases between. The CDR3 has 16 residues. CDR1 and CDR2 from the germline V gene are DFQATT and SNEGSKA (reference sequence). CDR3 bases: TGCAGTGCTAGAGATCGCATGGGCCTTAGCAATCAGCCCCAGCATTTT. This sequence encodes CSARDRMGLSNQPQHF.

The chain is built from TRBV7-8 and TRBJ1-2; TRBD1 agrees at 7 bases. Trimming took 6 bases from V and 6 from J; bases not matched to a gene: 10. Germline CDR1 is SGHVS and CDR2 is FQNEAQ. The CDR3 is 14 residues long. The CDR3 DNA is TGTGCCAGCAGACAGGGGAGGTTAGACGATGGCTACACCTTC. Residues: CASRQGRLDDGYTF.

CDR3 in amino acids: CSASPPTGLGYEQYF. CDR3 bases: TGCAGTGCTAGCCCCCCCACGGGACTAGGCTACGAGCAGTACTTC. The rearrangement joins TRBV20-1 to TRBJ2-7; 8 bases are shared with TRBD2. Looked up from germline, CDR1 is DFQATT and CDR2 is SNEGSKA (reference sequence). The CDR3 is 15 amino acids. Losses at the gene ends were 3 bases for V and 3 bases for J; bases not matched to a gene: 10.

This clonotype was recorded at least ten times. The rearrangement joins TRBV12-3 or TRBV12-4 to TRBJ1-5; D is perhaps TRBD1 (5 bases). Trimming took 3 bases from V and 2 from J, leaving 11 bases between them. The CDR3 consists of 15 residues. The CDR3 reads CASSFRDIGNQPQHF. The CDR3 coding sequence is TGTGCCAGCAGTTTCAGGGATATAGGCAATCAGCCCCAGCATTTT.

This clonotype was seen only a few times. This sequence joins TRBV4-2 and TRBJ2-2; 8 bases fit TRBD2. This CDR3 is built from 15 residues. The junction had 4 bases not matched to a gene; V was cut back by 6 bases and J by 1 base. Germline assignment: CDR1 LGHNA and CDR2 YNFKEQ. The CDR3 loop is CASRWLAGNTGELFF. The CDR3 nucleotides are TGTGCCAGCAGATGGCTAGCGGGGAACACCGGGGAGCTGTTTTTT.

This clonotype was counted ten times or more. The rearrangement links TRBV6-5 to TRBJ1-3; D not certain. Germline-derived CDR1 and CDR2 are MNHEY and SVGAGI. This CDR3 is 15 amino acids long. V was trimmed by 4 bases and J by 4 bases, leaving 14 bases between them. CDR3 bases: TGTGCCAGCAGTTCGTACACTATAGTCGGAAACACCATATATTTT. It codes for CASSSYTIVGNTIYF.

The CDR3 DNA sequence: TGTGCCAGCAGTTTCGGAGGAACCCCTCAGCCCCAGCATTTT. This translates into CASSFGGTPQPQHF. V usage is TRBV12-3 or TRBV12-4 and J usage is TRBJ1-5, with no clear D. V was pared by 3 bases and J by 6 bases, with 12 bases between. CDR3 length: 14 amino acids.

This clonotype was detected a few times. The gene calls are TRBV5-4 and TRBJ2-1; 9 nucleotides align to TRBD2. The V and J ends lost 6 bases and 0 bases, in that order; junction bases with no gene match: 1. The CDR3 sequence is 14 residues long. Looked up from germline, CDR1 is SGHNT and CDR2 is YYREEE (reference sequence). CDR3 region: CASTSGTSYNEQFF. For the CDR3, the DNA is TGTGCCAGCACTAGCGGGACCTCCTACAATGAGCAGTTCTTC.

V and J are TRBV13 and TRBJ2-1; 10 bases agree with TRBD1. The CDR3 loop spans 14 amino acids. The germline V gene encodes CDR1 PRHDT and CDR2 FYEKMQ (reference sequence). V lost 4 bases and J lost 7; bases outside the gene matches: 4. The CDR3 loop is CASSSRTGGNEQFF. The CDR3 DNA sequence: TGTGCCAGCAGCTCAAGGACAGGGGGAAATGAGCAGTTCTTC.

The rearrangement uses TRBV7-9 and TRBJ2-1, with 9 positions matching TRBD2. The CDR3 is made up of 16 amino acids. Looked up from germline, CDR1 is SEHNR and CDR2 is FQNEAQ (reference sequence). V shed 1 base, J shed 9 bases, and the junction held 10 bases outside the gene matches. CDR3: CASSLEGLAIRAEQFF. The CDR3 bases are TGTGCCAGCAGCTTAGAGGGACTAGCAATTCGGGCTGAGCAGTTCTTC.

This clonotype was picked up a small number of times. V is TRBV20-1 and J is TRBJ1-6; D is uncertain. V lost 5 bases and J 6 bases, leaving 11 bases between the germline ends. Germline V gene data show CDR1 as DFQATT and CDR2 as SNEGSKA (reference sequence). The CDR3 is made up of 13 amino acids. The CDR3 loop reads CSAQIWSNSPLHF. The CDR3 DNA reads as TGCAGTGCTCAGATATGGAGTAATTCACCCCTCCACTTT.

The chain links TRBV27 to TRBJ2-7; D uncertain. Trimming removed 5 bases from V and 6 bases from J, with 17 bases in between. CDR1 MNHEY and CDR2 SMNVEV come from the germline V gene (reference sequence). The CDR3 consists of 14 residues. CDR3 in DNA: TGTGCCAGCAGTCGACTCGGCCAGTTCCGCGAGCAGTACTTC. Its translation: CASSRLGQFREQYF.

This clonotype has more than one count but fewer than ten. The chain employs TRBV15 and TRBJ2-5; 9 bases agree with TRBD2. Unmatched junction bases numbered 7, after V lost 0 bases and J lost 5 bases. CDR3 length: 16 residues. Germline V gene sequence: CDR1 LNHNV, CDR2 YYDKDF (reference sequence). CDR3 in DNA: TGTGCCACCAGCAGAGATTCTAGCGGGACTTCCGAGACCCAGTACTTC. This translates into CATSRDSSGTSETQYF.